This T cell receptor (beta chain) was captured by sequencing in a study of early T cells in non-severe SARS-CoV-2 infection. Germline lookup yields CDR1 SGHRS and CDR2 YFSETQ. CDR3 size: 14 residues. Trimming removed 10 bases from V and 2 bases from J, with 16 bases in between. This clonotype was detected a few times. Unique molecular identifier tags were affixed to discrete cDNA molecules. Each CDR3 protein is one row after TCRdb ran MiXCR on the 5' RACE reads. The sample lists about 69,000 distinct CDR3 sequences; about an eighth were seen once. The sequence derives from an adult who was a healthcare worker with PCR-confirmed SARS-CoV-2 infection or an uninfected control (not recorded which). Source: whole blood, taken at baseline. The chain has TRBV5-1 and TRBJ1-5; D possibly corresponds to TRBD1 (5 bases). CDR3 loop: CAQVQGGGNQPQHF. CDR3 in DNA: TGCGCCCAAGTTCAGGGCGGTGGCAATCAGCCCCAGCATTTT.